The clone carrying this T cell receptor beta chain was observed a handful of times. This entry is derived from a study of blood T cell repertoires in COVID-19. Study overall: T cells, B-cell-depleted T cells, or PBMCs provided the cDNA or gDNA that served as material.

This CDR3 contains 13 residues. V lost 6 bases, J lost 3 bases, and 3 bases stayed unmatched. Authors' processing steps: Cell counts per sample came from amplifying reference gene primers. Profiling relied on immunoSEQ multiplex PCR, and the TCRdb table lists in-frame clones only, not all of them. V and J calls and clone size are those listed in that table; D and trimming were worked out from the DNA. Of approximately 260,000 clones listed, 86% are singletons. Sequenced material: peripheral blood. This chain uses TRBV12-3 or TRBV12-4 with TRBJ2-7, with TRBD1 matching over 9 bases. The sequence derives from a young man with active or convalescent COVID-19. CDR3 loop: CASRPDRGYEQYF. CDR3 DNA: TGTGCCAGCAGGCCGGACAGGGGCTACGAGCAGTACTTC.